This T cell receptor (beta chain) was captured by sequencing in a study of T cells in Graves' hyperthyroidism and ophthalmopathy. Study results and caveats: Through a model of 13 V-J features, ophthalmopathy was separated from stable hyperthyroidism. Most thyroid clonotypes that were expanded above 0.001 also turned up in blood.

Amplification of TCR beta CDR3 regions used RNA as the template. With the HTBI primer set, the TCR CDR3 went through a first round of RT-PCR. From the multiplex PCR reads, TCRdb called clonotypes with MiXCR, one entry per CDR3 protein. The sample shows nearly 600,000 distinct CDR3 sequences, approximately 15% of them seen only once. This clonotype was seen at least ten times. Antigen unknown. Trimming took 1 base from V and 3 from J; bases not matched to a gene: 0. The length of the CDR3 is 13 residues. The germline CDR1 and CDR2 sequences are SGHAT and FQNNGV. This clonotype was obtained from a woman under 30 with Graves' ophthalmopathy. Sequenced sample: blood. The chain links TRBV11-2 to TRBJ2-7; 7 positions match TRBD1. CDR3 amino acids: CASSLGDSYEQYF. As DNA, the CDR3 is TGTGCCAGCAGCTTAGGGGACAGCTACGAGCAGTACTTC.